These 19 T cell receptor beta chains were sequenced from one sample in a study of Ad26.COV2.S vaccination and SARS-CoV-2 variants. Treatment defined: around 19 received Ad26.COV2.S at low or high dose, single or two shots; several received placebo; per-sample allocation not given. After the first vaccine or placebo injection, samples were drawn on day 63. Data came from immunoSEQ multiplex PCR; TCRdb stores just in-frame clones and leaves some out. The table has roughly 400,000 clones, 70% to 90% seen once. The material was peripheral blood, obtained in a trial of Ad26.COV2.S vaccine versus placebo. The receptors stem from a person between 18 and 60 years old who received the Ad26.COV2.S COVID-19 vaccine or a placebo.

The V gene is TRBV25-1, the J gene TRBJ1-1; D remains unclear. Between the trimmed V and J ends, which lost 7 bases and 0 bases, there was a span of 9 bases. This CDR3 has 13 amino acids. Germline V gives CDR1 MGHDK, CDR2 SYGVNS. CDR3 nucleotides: TGTGCCAGCACAAGCCTTCTGAACACTGAAGCTTTCTTT. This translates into CASTSLLNTEAFF.

The CDR3 nucleotides are TGCGCCAGCAGCCCCCAGGGCGCGCTAGCGGGTGGAACAGGTATTGATACGCAGTATTTT. It yields the protein CASSPQGALAGGTGIDTQYF. The chain couples TRBV4-1 to TRBJ2-3; the match to TRBD2 covers 8 bases. Germline trimming cut 4 bases from V and 6 bases from J; bases unmatched to any gene: 24. Germline CDR1 and CDR2: MGHRA and YSYEKL. CDR3 length equals 20 residues.

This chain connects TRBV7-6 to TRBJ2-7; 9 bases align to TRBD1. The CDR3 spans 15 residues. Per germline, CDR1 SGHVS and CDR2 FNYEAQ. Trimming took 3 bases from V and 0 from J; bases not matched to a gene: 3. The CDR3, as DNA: TGTGCCAGCAGCTTGGGACAGGGCAACTCCTACGAGCAGTACTTC. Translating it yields CASSLGQGNSYEQYF.

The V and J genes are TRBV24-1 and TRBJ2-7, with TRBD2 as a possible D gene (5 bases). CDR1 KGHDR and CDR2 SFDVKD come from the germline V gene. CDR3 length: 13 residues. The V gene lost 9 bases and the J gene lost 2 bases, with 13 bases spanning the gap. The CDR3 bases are TGTGCCACCGGCACATACGGGACCTACGAGCAGTACTTC. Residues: CATGTYGTYEQYF.

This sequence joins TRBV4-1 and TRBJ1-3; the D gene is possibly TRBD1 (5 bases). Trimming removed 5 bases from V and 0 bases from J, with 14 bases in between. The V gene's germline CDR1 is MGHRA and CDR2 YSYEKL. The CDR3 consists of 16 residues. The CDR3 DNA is TGCGCCAGCAGCGACCACAGGCGTAGCTCTGGAAACACCATATATTTT. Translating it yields CASSDHRRSSGNTIYF.

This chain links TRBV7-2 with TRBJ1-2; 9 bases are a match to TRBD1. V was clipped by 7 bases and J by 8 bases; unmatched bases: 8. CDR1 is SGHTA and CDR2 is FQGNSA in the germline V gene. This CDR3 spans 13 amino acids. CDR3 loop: CASTLRTGEGYTF. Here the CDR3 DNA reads TGTGCCAGCACCTTGAGGACAGGGGAAGGCTACACCTTC. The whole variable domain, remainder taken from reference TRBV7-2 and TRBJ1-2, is GAGVSQSPSNKVTEKGKDVELRCDPISGHTALYWYRQSLGQGLEFLIYFQGNSAPDKSGLPSDRFSAERTGGSVSTLTIQRTQQEDSAVYLCASTLRTGEGYTFGSGTRLTVV.

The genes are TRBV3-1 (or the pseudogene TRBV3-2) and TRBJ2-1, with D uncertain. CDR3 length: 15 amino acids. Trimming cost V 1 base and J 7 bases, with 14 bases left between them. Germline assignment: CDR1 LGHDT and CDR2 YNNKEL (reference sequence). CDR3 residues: CASSQAAIEGNEQFF. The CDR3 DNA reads TGTGCCAGCAGCCAAGCCGCTATAGAAGGGAATGAGCAGTTCTTC.

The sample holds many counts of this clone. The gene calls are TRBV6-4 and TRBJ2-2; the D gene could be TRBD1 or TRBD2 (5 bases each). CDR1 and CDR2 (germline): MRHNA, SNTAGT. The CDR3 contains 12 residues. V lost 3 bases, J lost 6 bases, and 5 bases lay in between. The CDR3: CASSEGAGELFF. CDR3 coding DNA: TGTGCCAGCAGTGAGGGGGCCGGGGAGCTGTTTTTT.

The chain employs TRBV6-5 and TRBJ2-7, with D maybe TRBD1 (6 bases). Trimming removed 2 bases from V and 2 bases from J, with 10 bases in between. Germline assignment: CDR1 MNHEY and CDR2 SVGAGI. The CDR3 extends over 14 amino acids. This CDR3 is CASSYLQGPYEQYF. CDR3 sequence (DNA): TGTGCCAGCAGTTACCTTCAGGGGCCCTACGAGCAGTACTTC.

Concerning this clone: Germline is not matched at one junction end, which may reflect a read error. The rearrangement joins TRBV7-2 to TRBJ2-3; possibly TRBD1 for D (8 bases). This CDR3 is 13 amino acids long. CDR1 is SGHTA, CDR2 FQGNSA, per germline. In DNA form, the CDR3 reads TGTGCCAGCAGTTTCGGGGGGACAGGTACGCAGTATTTT. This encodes CASSFGGTGTQYF.

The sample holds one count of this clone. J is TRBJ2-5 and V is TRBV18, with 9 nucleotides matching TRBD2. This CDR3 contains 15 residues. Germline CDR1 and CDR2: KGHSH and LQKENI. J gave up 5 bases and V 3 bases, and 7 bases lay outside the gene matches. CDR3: CASSPIAGDTETQYF. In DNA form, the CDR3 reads TGTGCCAGCTCACCTATAGCGGGAGACACGGAGACCCAGTACTTC.

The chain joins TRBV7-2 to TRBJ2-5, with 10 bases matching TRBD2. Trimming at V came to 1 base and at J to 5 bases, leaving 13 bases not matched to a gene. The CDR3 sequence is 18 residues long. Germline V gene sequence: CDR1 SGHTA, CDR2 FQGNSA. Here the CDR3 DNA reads TGTGCCAGCAGCTTAGTGCCTAGCGGGAGACCCCCCGGGGAGACCCAGTACTTC. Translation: CASSLVPSGRPPGETQYF.

CDR3: CASTTGAGYGYTF. In DNA, the CDR3 is TGTGCCAGCACCACAGGGGCAGGCTATGGCTACACCTTC. The V call is TRBV6-5, the J call TRBJ1-2, with 7 bases fitting TRBD1. The CDR3 spans 13 residues. V shed 7 bases, J shed 4 bases, and the junction held 6 bases outside the gene matches. The germline V gene encodes CDR1 MNHEY and CDR2 SVGAGI.

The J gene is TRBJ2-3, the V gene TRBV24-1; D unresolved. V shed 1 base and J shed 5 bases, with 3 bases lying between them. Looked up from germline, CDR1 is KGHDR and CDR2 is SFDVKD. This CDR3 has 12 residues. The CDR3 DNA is TGTGCCACCAGTGATTTCCAAGATACGCAGTATTTT. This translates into CATSDFQDTQYF.

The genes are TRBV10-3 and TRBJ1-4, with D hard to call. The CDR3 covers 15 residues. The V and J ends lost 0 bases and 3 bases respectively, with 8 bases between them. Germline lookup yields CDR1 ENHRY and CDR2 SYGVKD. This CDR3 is CAISESEGANEKLFF. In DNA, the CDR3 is TGTGCCATCAGTGAGTCGGAGGGCGCTAATGAAAAACTGTTTTTT.

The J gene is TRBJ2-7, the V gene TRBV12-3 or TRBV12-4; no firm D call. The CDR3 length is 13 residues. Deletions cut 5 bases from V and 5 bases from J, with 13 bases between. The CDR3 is CASSLHTGHEQYF. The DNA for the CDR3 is TGTGCCAGCAGTCTCCACACTGGACACGAGCAGTACTTC.

The CDR3 sequence: CSVGPGQGVVDTQYF. CDR3 bases: TGCAGCGTTGGGCCGGGACAGGGGGTAGTAGATACGCAGTATTTT. The chain is built from TRBV29-1 and TRBJ2-3, with TRBD1 matching over 11 bases. Germline loops: CDR1 SQVTM, CDR2 ANQGSEA. Trimming took 4 bases from V and 5 from J; bases not matched to a gene: 8. The length of the CDR3 is 15 residues.

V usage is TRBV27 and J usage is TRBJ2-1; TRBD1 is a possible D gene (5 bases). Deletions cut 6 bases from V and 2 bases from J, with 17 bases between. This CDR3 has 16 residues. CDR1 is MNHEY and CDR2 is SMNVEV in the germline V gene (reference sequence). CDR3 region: CASRQNGHGTYNEQFF. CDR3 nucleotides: TGTGCCAGCAGGCAAAACGGACACGGCACCTACAATGAGCAGTTCTTC.

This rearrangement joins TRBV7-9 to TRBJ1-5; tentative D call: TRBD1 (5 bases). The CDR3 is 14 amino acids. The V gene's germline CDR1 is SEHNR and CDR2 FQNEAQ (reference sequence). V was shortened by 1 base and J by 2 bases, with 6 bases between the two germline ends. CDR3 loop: CASSLGRGNQPQHF. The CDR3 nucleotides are TGTGCCAGCAGCTTAGGCAGGGGCAATCAGCCCCAGCATTTT.